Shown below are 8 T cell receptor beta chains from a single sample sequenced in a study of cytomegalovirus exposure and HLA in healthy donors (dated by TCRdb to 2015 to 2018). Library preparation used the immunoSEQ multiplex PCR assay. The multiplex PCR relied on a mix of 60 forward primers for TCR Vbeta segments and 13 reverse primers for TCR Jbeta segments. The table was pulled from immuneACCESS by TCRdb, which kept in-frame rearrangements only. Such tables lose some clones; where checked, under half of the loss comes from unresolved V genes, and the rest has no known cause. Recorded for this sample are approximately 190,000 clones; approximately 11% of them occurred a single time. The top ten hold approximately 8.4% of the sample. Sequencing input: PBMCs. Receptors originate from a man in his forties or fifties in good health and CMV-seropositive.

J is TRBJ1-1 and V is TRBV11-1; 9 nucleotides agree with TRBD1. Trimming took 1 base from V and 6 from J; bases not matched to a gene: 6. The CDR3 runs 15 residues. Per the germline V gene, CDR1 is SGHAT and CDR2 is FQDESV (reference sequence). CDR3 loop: CASSLVTGGASEAFF. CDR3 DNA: TGTGCCAGCAGCTTAGTTACAGGGGGCGCCTCTGAAGCTTTCTTT.

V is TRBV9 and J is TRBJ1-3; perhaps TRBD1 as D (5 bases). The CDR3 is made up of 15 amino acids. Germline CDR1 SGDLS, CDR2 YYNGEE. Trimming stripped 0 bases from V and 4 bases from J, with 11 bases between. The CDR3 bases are TGTGCCAGCAGCGTAGAGGCGACAGCCGGAAACACCATATATTTT. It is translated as CASSVEATAGNTIYF.

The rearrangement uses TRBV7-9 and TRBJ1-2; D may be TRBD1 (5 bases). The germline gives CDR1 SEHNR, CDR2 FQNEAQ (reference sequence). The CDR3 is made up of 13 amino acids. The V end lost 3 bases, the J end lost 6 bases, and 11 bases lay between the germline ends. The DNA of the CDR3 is TGTGCCAGCAGCTTTCCGGGGGAGAATGGCTACACCTTC. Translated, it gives CASSFPGENGYTF. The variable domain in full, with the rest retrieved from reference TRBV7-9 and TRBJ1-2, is DTGVSQNPRHKITKRGQNVTFRCDPISEHNRLYWYRQTLGQGPEFLTYFQNEAQLEKSRLLSDRFSAERPKGSFSTLEIQRTEQGDSAMYLCASSFPGENGYTFGSGTRLTVV.

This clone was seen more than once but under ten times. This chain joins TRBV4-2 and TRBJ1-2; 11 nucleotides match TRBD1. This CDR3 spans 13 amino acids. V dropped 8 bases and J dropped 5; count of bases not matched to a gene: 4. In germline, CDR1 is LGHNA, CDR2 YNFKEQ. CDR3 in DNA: TGTGCCAGCTGGGGGACAGGGGGTTATGGCTACACCTTC. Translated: CASWGTGGYGYTF.

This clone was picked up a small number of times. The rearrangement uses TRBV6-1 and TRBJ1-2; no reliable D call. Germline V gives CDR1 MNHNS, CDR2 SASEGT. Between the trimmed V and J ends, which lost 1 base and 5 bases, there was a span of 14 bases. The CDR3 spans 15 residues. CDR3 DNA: TGTGCCAGCAGTGAAGTCAACCGGGGATGGTATGGCTACACCTTC. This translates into CASSEVNRGWYGYTF.

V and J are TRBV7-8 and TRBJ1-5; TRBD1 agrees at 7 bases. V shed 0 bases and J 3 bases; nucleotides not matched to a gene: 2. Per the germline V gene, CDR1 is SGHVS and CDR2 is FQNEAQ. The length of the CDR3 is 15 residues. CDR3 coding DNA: TGTGCCAGCAGCTTAGCGGACAGGTTCAATCAGCCCCAGCATTTT. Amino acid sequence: CASSLADRFNQPQHF.

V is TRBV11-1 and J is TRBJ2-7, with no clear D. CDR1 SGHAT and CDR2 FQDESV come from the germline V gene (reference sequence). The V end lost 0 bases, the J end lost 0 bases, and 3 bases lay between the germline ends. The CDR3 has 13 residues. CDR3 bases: TGTGCCAGCAGCTTAGCTAGCTCCTACGAGCAGTACTTC. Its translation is CASSLASSYEQYF.

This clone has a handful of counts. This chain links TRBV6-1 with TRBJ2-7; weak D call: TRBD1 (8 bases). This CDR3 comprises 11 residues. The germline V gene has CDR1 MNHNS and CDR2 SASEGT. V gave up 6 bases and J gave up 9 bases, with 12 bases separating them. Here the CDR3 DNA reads TGTGCCAGCAGACAGGGGGAGGGGCAGTACGTC. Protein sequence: CASRQGEGQYV.